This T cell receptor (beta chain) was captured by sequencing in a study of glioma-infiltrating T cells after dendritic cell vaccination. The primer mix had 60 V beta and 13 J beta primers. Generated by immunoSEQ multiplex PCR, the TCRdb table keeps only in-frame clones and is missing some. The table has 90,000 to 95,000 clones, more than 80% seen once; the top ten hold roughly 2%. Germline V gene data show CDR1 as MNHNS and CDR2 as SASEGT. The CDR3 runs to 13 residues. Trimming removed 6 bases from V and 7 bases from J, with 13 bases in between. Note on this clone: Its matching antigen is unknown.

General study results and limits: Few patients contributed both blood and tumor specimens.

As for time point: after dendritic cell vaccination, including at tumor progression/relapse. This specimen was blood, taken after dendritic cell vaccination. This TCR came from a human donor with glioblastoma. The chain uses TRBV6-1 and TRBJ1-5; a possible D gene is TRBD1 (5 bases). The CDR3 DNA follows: TGTGCCAGCAGGGAGACAGATGCCCAGCCCCAGCATTTT. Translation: CASRETDAQPQHF.